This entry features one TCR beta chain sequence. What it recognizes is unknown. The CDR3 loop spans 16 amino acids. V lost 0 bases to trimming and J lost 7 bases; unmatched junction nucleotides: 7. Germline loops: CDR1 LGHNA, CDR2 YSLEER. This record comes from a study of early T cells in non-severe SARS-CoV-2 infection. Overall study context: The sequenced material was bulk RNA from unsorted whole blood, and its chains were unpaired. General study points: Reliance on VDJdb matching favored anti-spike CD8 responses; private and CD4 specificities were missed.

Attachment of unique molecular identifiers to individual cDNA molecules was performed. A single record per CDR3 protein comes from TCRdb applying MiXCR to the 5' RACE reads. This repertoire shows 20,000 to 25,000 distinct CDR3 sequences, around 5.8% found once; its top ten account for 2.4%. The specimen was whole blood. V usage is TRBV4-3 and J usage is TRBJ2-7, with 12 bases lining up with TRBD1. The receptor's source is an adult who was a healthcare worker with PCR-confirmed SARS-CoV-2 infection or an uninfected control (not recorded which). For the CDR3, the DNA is TGCGCCAGCAGCCAAGATTGGGGACAGGGGGCGCAGGAGCAGTACTTC. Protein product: CASSQDWGQGAQEQYF.